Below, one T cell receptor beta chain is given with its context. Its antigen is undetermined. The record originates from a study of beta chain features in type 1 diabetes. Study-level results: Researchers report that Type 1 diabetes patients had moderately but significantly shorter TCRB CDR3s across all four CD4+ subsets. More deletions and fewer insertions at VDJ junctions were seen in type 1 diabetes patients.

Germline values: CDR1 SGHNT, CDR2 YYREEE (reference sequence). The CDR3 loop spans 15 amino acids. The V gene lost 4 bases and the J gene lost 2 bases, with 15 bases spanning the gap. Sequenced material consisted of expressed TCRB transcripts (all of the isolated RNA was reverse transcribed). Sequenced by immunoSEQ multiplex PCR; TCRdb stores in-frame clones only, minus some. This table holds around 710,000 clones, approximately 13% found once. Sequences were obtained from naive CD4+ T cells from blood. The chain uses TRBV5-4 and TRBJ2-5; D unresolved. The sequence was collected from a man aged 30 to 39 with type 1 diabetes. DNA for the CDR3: TGTGCCAGCAGCCGAACCCCCGGCCCTCAAGAGACCCAGTACTTC. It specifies CASSRTPGPQETQYF.